A selection of T cell receptor beta chains follows, all from one sample in a study of cytomegalovirus exposure and HLA in healthy donors. This table comes from immunoSEQ multiplex PCR, and its TCRdb copy is limited to in-frame clones, with some not included. The sample shows about 70,000 clones, around 94% of them seen only once. The sequencing sample was made of PBMCs. The receptors were sampled from a young woman in good health and CMV-seropositive. Both conserved end residues are part of each CDR3. The D gene is left open where the match is weak. Not every row has a clone size; where given, it reads once, few, many or a size class.

J: TRBJ1-3
D: TRBD1
V: TRBV7-9
size: -
DNA: TGTGCCAGCAGCTTAGGGGACAGGGAACCCAACACCATATATTTT
CDR3: CASSLGDREPNTIYF

J: TRBJ2-7
D: -
V: TRBV7-2
size: -
DNA: TGTGCCAGCAGCTTAGTGGGGGGTCCCGAGCAGTACTTC
CDR3: CASSLVGGPEQYF

J: TRBJ1-3
D: -
V: TRBV27
size: -
DNA: TGTGCCAGCAGTTTAGGGTTAGGGGTCGGAAACACCATATATTTT
CDR3: CASSLGLGVGNTIYF

J: TRBJ2-1
D: -
V: TRBV29-1
size: once
DNA: TGCAGCGCCCTAGGCGGGTACAATGAGCAGTTCTTC
CDR3: CSALGGYNEQFF

J: TRBJ1-6
D: -
V: TRBV6-5
size: -
DNA: TGTGCCAGCAGGGCGACTCCCGAGGAGGGTTCACCCCTCCACTTT
CDR3: CASRATPEEGSPLHF

J: TRBJ2-7
D: -
V: TRBV30
size: -
DNA: TGTGCCTGGAGTGCCGACGCATCAGGGTACGAGCAGTACTTC
CDR3: CAWSADASGYEQYF

J: TRBJ1-2
D: -
V: TRBV27
size: -
DNA: TGTGCCAGCAGTTTAACAGGGAATGGCTACACCTTC
CDR3: CASSLTGNGYTF

J: TRBJ1-3
D: -
V: TRBV15
size: -
DNA: TGTGCCACCAGCAGCCTTACGGGGGGAGCTGGAAACACCATATATTTT
CDR3: CATSSLTGGAGNTIYF

J: TRBJ1-1
D: -
V: TRBV11-2
size: -
DNA: TGTGCCAGCAGCTTAGCCCCGGGGAACACTGAAGCTTTCTTT
CDR3: CASSLAPGNTEAFF

J: TRBJ2-7
D: -
V: TRBV14
size: once
DNA: TGTGCCAGCAGCTCTCCTCCGGGGGAGCAGTACTTC
CDR3: CASSSPPGEQYF

J: TRBJ1-1
D: -
V: TRBV4-3
size: -
DNA: TGCGCCAGCAGCCAAGCAAGGGGCAACACTGAAGCTTTCTTT
CDR3: CASSQARGNTEAFF

J: TRBJ1-4
D: -
V: TRBV19
size: -
DNA: TGTGCCAGTAGTATAGAATCCGGTGCAACTAATGAAAAACTGTTTTTT
CDR3: CASSIESGATNEKLFF

J: TRBJ1-6
D: TRBD1
V: TRBV27
size: -
DNA: TGTGCCAGCAGTCCTGCAGGGGGCGCGGGTAATTCACCCCTCCACTTT
CDR3: CASSPAGGAGNSPLHF

J: TRBJ1-5
D: -
V: TRBV10-3
size: -
DNA: TGTGCCATCAGTGAATCAACAGTTAATCAGCCCCAGCATTTT
CDR3: CAISESTVNQPQHF

J: TRBJ2-1
D: TRBD2
V: TRBV4-3
size: -
DNA: TGCGCCAGCAGCCAAGATTTTTTAGGGACCGCGGGGGGCAATGAGCAGTTCTTC
CDR3: CASSQDFLGTAGGNEQFF

J: TRBJ1-3
D: -
V: TRBV18
size: -
DNA: TGTGCCAGCTCACCTCCGCCAGGGTCCGGAAACACCATATATTTT
CDR3: CASSPPPGSGNTIYF

J: TRBJ2-7
D: -
V: TRBV5-6
size: -
DNA: TGTGCCAGCAGCAAAGGGACATCCCTCTACGAGCAGTACTTC
CDR3: CASSKGTSLYEQYF

J: TRBJ1-5
D: -
V: TRBV27
size: few
DNA: TGTGCCAGCAGTTTTAGTAGCAATCAGCCCCAGCATTTT
CDR3: CASSFSSNQPQHF

J: TRBJ2-6
D: TRBD1
V: TRBV7-6
size: -
DNA: TGTGCCAGCAGCCTGACAGGGACTGGGGCCAACGTCCTGACTTTC
CDR3: CASSLTGTGANVLTF

J: TRBJ1-2
D: -
V: TRBV4-3
size: once
DNA: TGCGCCAGCAGCCAAGATCGAGCAGGGCCTGACTATGGCTACACCTTC
CDR3: CASSQDRAGPDYGYTF

J: TRBJ2-4
D: TRBD2
V: TRBV13
size: -
DNA: TGTGCCAGCAGCTTGCGACTAGCGGGGGCCGTGGACATTCAGTACTTC
CDR3: CASSLRLAGAVDIQYF

J: TRBJ2-1
D: TRBD2
V: TRBV6-6
size: -
DNA: TGTGCCAGCCTTCCACCGGGACTAGCAACCTACAATGAGCAGTTCTTC
CDR3: CASLPPGLATYNEQFF

J: TRBJ2-7
D: TRBD2
V: TRBV11-2
size: -
DNA: TGTGCCAGCAGGTCCACAGGACTAGCGGAATACGAGCAGTACTTC
CDR3: CASRSTGLAEYEQYF

J: TRBJ2-1
D: TRBD2
V: TRBV27
size: -
DNA: TGTGCCAGCAGTTTTGCGGGAGGGGGGAATGAGCAGTTCTTC
CDR3: CASSFAGGGNEQFF

J: TRBJ1-1
D: -
V: TRBV5-6
size: -
DNA: TGTGCCAGCAGCTTGGTTGACAGGGAAGCTTTCTTT
CDR3: CASSLVDREAFF

J: TRBJ2-7
D: TRBD1
V: TRBV6-6
size: -
DNA: TGTGCCAGCAGGTCGACAGGGGCGAGCGAGCAGTACTTC
CDR3: CASRSTGASEQYF

J: TRBJ2-5
D: TRBD2
V: TRBV19
size: -
DNA: TGTGCCAGTAGTCCGGGGGGTCAGGAGACCCAGTACTTC
CDR3: CASSPGGQETQYF

J: TRBJ2-1
D: TRBD2
V: TRBV14
size: -
DNA: TGTGCCAGCAGCCCCAGTCTAGCGGGGGGTAATGAGCAGTTCTTC
CDR3: CASSPSLAGGNEQFF

J: TRBJ2-5
D: -
V: TRBV7-6
size: -
DNA: TGTGCCAGCAGCCTGCGGGGATTATTGGAGACCCAGTACTTC
CDR3: CASSLRGLLETQYF

J: TRBJ1-1
D: -
V: TRBV27
size: -
DNA: TGTGCCAGCAGTTTAGACTTAAGACGACGGGAGAGGGCTTTCTTT
CDR3: CASSLDLRRRERAFF

J: TRBJ2-3
D: -
V: TRBV7-2
size: -
DNA: TGTGCCAGCAGCTTAGGGGGGGGGCAGGGCCGTTACTATTTT
CDR3: CASSLGGGQGRYYF

J: TRBJ2-5
D: TRBD2
V: TRBV6-5
size: -
DNA: TGTGCCAGCAAGCAAGCGGGAGGCCTCCAAGAGACCCAGTACTTC
CDR3: CASKQAGGLQETQYF

J: TRBJ2-1
D: TRBD1
V: TRBV29-1
size: -
DNA: TGCAGCGTTGAGGGACAGGGAGATGAGCAGTTCTTC
CDR3: CSVEGQGDEQFF

J: TRBJ1-2
D: -
V: TRBV14
size: -
DNA: TGTGCCAGCAGCCAAGAGCGAGCAGGGGTCGGCTACACCTTC
CDR3: CASSQERAGVGYTF

J: TRBJ1-1
D: -
V: TRBV19
size: -
DNA: TGTGCCAGTAGTATGAAACAGACGAACACTGAAGCTTTCTTT
CDR3: CASSMKQTNTEAFF

J: TRBJ1-1
D: TRBD1
V: TRBV5-1
size: -
DNA: TGCGCCAGCAGCGTTACAGGGGGCTTGAACACTGAAGCTTTCTTT
CDR3: CASSVTGGLNTEAFF

J: TRBJ1-1
D: TRBD1
V: TRBV11-2
size: -
DNA: TGTGCCAGCAGCTTAGCGGGACAGGGAGTAGCTGAAGCTTTCTTT
CDR3: CASSLAGQGVAEAFF

J: TRBJ2-7
D: TRBD2
V: TRBV27
size: -
DNA: TGTGCCAGCAACTCTACCGGGATAGAGGGACTAGTAGCGGGTTCGGCGGAGTACGAGCAGTACTTC
CDR3: CASNSTGIEGLVAGSAEYEQYF

J: TRBJ1-6
D: -
V: TRBV2
size: once
DNA: TGTGCCAACAGGGCCTCCTATAATTCACCCCTCCACTTT
CDR3: CANRASYNSPLHF

J: TRBJ1-1
D: TRBD1
V: TRBV5-5
size: -
DNA: TGTGCCAGCAGCTTGGAAGTCAAGGGACAGGGTGCCCTTGAAGCTTTCTTT
CDR3: CASSLEVKGQGALEAFF

J: TRBJ2-5
D: TRBD2
V: TRBV7-7
size: -
DNA: TGTGCCAGCAGCTTTGGTCTAGCGGACCAAGAGACCCAGTACTTC
CDR3: CASSFGLADQETQYF

J: TRBJ2-5
D: TRBD1
V: TRBV4-3
size: -
DNA: TGCGCCAGCAGCCAAGTAGACAGGGGGCAAGAGACCCAGTACTTC
CDR3: CASSQVDRGQETQYF

J: TRBJ2-1
D: TRBD2
V: TRBV27
size: -
DNA: TGTGCCAGCACGACGGATAGCGGGAGGGCCAACAATGAGCAGTTCTTC
CDR3: CASTTDSGRANNEQFF

J: TRBJ2-7
D: TRBD1
V: TRBV6-5
size: -
DNA: TGTGCCAGCAGTTACTCGACGGGACAGAGGACCTACGAGCAGTACTTC
CDR3: CASSYSTGQRTYEQYF

J: TRBJ2-4
D: TRBD2
V: TRBV11-3
size: -
DNA: TGTGCCAGCAGCTTCAGCGGGGGGGCCAAAAACATTCAGTACTTC
CDR3: CASSFSGGAKNIQYF

J: TRBJ1-1
D: -
V: TRBV30
size: -
DNA: TGTGCCTGGAGATGGGACGGGGGATGGGACACTGAAGCTTTCTTT
CDR3: CAWRWDGGWDTEAFF

J: TRBJ2-1
D: -
V: TRBV7-2
size: -
DNA: TGTGCCAGCAGCCGTCAGGCAGGGGACGGTGTCTTCTTC
CDR3: CASSRQAGDGVFF

J: TRBJ2-2
D: TRBD1
V: TRBV5-1
size: -
DNA: TGCGCCAGCAGCGGGACAGGGTCGAACACCGGGGAGCTGTTTTTT
CDR3: CASSGTGSNTGELFF

J: TRBJ2-7
D: -
V: TRBV18
size: -
DNA: TGTGCCAGCTCACCACCTGGGGGCACCGTCTCCTACGAGCAGTACTTC
CDR3: CASSPPGGTVSYEQYF

J: TRBJ2-7
D: -
V: TRBV9
size: -
DNA: TGTGCCAGCAGCGTAGGACTAGAAAGTGAGCAGTACTTC
CDR3: CASSVGLESEQYF

J: TRBJ1-6
D: -
V: TRBV19
size: once
DNA: TGTGCCAGTAGTTTACTACAGGGCGAAGGAGATTCACCCCTCCACTTT
CDR3: CASSLLQGEGDSPLHF

J: TRBJ2-1
D: TRBD2
V: TRBV19
size: -
DNA: TGTGCCAGTAGTTCTCTAGCGGGGGGTGAGCAGTTCTTC
CDR3: CASSSLAGGEQFF

J: TRBJ1-5
D: -
V: TRBV4-1
size: -
DNA: TGCGCCAGCAGCCAAGACGGTCAGGGTTTCAATCAGCCCCAGCATTTT
CDR3: CASSQDGQGFNQPQHF

J: TRBJ2-5
D: TRBD2
V: TRBV30
size: -
DNA: TGTGCCGTGAGCTCTAGCGGGAGAGGCATAGAGACCCAGTACTTC
CDR3: CAVSSSGRGIETQYF

J: TRBJ1-3
D: -
V: TRBV6-1
size: -
DNA: TGTGCCAGCAGAGCTTCTGGAAACACCATATATTTT
CDR3: CASRASGNTIYF